What follows is one TCR beta chain and its context. The record originates from a study of cytomegalovirus exposure and HLA in healthy donors. It was with 60 Vbeta and 13 Jbeta primers that the PCR ran. Generated by immunoSEQ multiplex PCR, the TCRdb table keeps only in-frame clones and is missing some. The top ten clones hold roughly 11% of a sample with about 120,000 clones, 65% to 80% of them seen once. V trimming: 6 bases; J trimming: 6 bases; junction bases outside the gene matches: 28. The germline V gene has CDR1 MDHEN and CDR2 SYDVKM. This CDR3 has 21 residues. The material sequenced was PBMCs. The chain combines TRBV28 with TRBJ1-4, with 7 bases matching TRBD1. The receptor was derived from a man aged 40-49 years in good health and CMV-seropositive. CDR3 residues: CASRSTIQNLQGSRLYEKLFF. The CDR3 DNA sequence: TGTGCCAGCAGGTCGACAATCCAAAACCTACAGGGGTCCCGCCTTTATGAAAAACTGTTTTTT.